This T cell receptor beta chain was observed in a study of T cell changes during pregnancy in multiple sclerosis. Sequencing was performed with immunoSEQ multiplex PCR; in TCRdb, only in-frame clones are kept and a portion is missing. The table shows about 77,000 clones, with 85% to 95% occurring only once. The sequencing used peripheral blood, collected after pregnancy. The source is a female donor in good health, enrolled as a control in a pregnancy study.

CDR3 region: CASSQARTGTRVFGRDEQFF. CDR3 DNA sequence: TGTGCCAGCAGCCAAGCTCGCACCGGGACTAGAGTATTTGGCAGGGATGAGCAGTTCTTC. The V call is TRBV4-2, the J call TRBJ2-1, with 8 positions matching TRBD2. Germline trimming cut 1 base from V and 8 bases from J; bases unmatched to any gene: 22. Per germline, CDR1 LGHNA and CDR2 YNFKEQ. This CDR3 is built from 20 residues.